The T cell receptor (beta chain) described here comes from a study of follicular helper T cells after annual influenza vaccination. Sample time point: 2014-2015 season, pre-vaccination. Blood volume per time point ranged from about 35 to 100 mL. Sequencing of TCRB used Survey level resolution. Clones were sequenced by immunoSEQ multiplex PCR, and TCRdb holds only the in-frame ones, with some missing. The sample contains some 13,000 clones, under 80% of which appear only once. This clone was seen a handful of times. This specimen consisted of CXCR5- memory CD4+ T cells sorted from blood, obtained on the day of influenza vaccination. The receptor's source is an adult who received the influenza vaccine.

The CDR3 is CASSLQGSNQPQHF. CDR3 nucleotide sequence: TGTGCCAGCAGTTTACAGGGAAGCAATCAGCCCCAGCATTTT. V and J are TRBV6-5 and TRBJ1-5, with a weak D call TRBD1 (6 bases). There are 14 residues in the CDR3. Germline values: CDR1 MNHEY, CDR2 SVGAGI. V lost 4 bases and J 1 base, leaving 8 bases between the germline ends.